This T cell receptor beta chain is from a study of brain T cells in children with intractable seizures. This table comes from immunoSEQ multiplex PCR, and its TCRdb copy is limited to in-frame clones, with some not included. The sample lists over 20,000 clones; approximately 94% were seen once. Sequencing was limited to surgery cases with top T cell transcript signatures in brain tissue. Before surgery, patients took at least one anti-epileptic drug. V was clipped by 4 bases and J by 3 bases; unmatched bases: 2. Germline CDR1 SEHNR, CDR2 FQNEAQ (reference sequence). The CDR3 totals 14 residues. Study-level findings and limits: Clones missing pre-surgery may reflect undersampling of that blood sample.

With respect to this clone: Its target is not known.

The clonotype comes from a boy aged 10-17 years with focal cortical dysplasia and intractable seizures. The chain is built from TRBV7-9 and TRBJ1-4; 7 nucleotides match TRBD1. The starting material was peripheral blood, obtained at surgery. DNA for the CDR3: TGTGCCAGCAGCTCGGGACAGTCTAATGAAAAACTGTTTTTT. The encoded protein is CASSSGQSNEKLFF.